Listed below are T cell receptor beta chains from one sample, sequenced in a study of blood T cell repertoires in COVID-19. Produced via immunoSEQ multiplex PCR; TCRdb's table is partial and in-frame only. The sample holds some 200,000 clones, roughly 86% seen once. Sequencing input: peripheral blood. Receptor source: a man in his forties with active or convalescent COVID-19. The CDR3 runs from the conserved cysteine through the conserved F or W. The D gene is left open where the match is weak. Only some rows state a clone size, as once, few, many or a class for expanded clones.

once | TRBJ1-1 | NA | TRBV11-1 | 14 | CASSLINLDTEAFF | TGTGCCAGCAGCCTCATCAACTTGGACACTGAAGCTTTCTTT
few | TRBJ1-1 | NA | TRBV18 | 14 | CASSPQSVNTEAFF | TGTGCCAGCTCACCACAGTCGGTGAACACTGAAGCTTTCTTT
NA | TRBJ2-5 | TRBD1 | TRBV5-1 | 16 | CASSHGTVWYQETQYF | TGCGCCAGCAGCCACGGGACAGTTTGGTACCAAGAGACCCAGTACTTC
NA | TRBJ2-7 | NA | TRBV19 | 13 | CASSWRPGGEQYF | TGTGCCAGTAGTTGGCGGCCGGGTGGCGAGCAGTACTTC
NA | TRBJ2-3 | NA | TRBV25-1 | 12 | CASSPPGNTQYF | TGTGCCAGCAGTCCCCCGGGGAATACGCAGTATTTT
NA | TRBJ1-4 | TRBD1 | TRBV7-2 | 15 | CASSLGGSGGEKLFF | TGTGCCAGCAGCTTAGGGGGGTCAGGGGGCGAAAAACTGTTTTTT
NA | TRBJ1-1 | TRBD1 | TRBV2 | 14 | CASRTGTGGTEAFF | TGTGCCAGCAGGACCGGGACAGGGGGCACTGAAGCTTTCTTT
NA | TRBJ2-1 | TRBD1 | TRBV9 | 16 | CASSVDGGTGGYEQFF | TGTGCCAGCAGCGTAGACGGTGGGACAGGGGGCTATGAGCAGTTCTTC
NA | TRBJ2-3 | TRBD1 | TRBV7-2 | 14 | CASSFNRGPDTQYF | TGTGCCAGCAGCTTCAACAGGGGCCCAGATACGCAGTATTTT
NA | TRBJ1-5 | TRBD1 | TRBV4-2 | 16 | CASSQVGGQGGQPQHF | TGTGCCAGCAGCCAAGTAGGCGGACAGGGCGGGCAGCCCCAGCATTTT
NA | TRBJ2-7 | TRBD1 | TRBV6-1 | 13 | CASSEPGQAGQYF | TGTGCCAGCAGTGAACCGGGACAGGCCGGACAGTACTTC
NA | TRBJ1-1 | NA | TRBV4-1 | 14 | CASSQGTVGTEAFF | TGCGCCAGCAGCCAAGGGACAGTGGGCACTGAAGCTTTCTTT
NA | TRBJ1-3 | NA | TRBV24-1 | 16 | CATYNLGTYTGNTIYF | TGTGCCACCTATAACTTAGGGACATATACTGGAAACACCATATATTTT
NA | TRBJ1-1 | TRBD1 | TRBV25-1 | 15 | CASTPGGRKNTEAFF | TGTGCCAGCACTCCAGGGGGCCGTAAGAACACTGAAGCTTTCTTT
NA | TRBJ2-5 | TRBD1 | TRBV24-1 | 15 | CATSDGGQGWETQYF | TGTGCCACCAGTGATGGGGGACAGGGATGGGAGACCCAGTACTTC
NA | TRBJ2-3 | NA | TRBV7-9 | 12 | CASSLRSDTQYF | TGTGCCAGCAGCTTGCGATCCGATACGCAGTATTTT
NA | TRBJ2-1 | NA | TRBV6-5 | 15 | CASSLSSSSYNEQFF | TGTGCCAGCAGTCTTTCATCGAGCTCCTACAATGAGCAGTTCTTC
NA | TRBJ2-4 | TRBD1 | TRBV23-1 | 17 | CASSYKRGQGVENIQYF | TGCGCCAGCAGTTATAAACGGGGACAGGGGGTGGAAAACATTCAGTACTTC
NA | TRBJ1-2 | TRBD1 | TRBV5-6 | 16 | CASSLPYDRGGGGYTF | TGTGCCAGCAGCTTGCCCTATGACAGGGGGGGAGGTGGCTACACCTTC
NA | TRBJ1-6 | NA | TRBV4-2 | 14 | CASSRGGPNSPLHF | TGTGCCAGCAGCAGGGGGGGACCTAATTCACCCCTCCACTTT
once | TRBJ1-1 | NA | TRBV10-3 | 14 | CAISGARLNTEAFF | TGTGCCATCAGTGGGGCCAGGCTGAACACTGAAGCTTTCTTT
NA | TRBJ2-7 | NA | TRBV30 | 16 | CAWSVRGDKFSYEQYF | TGTGCCTGGAGTGTAAGAGGGGACAAGTTCTCCTACGAGCAGTACTTC
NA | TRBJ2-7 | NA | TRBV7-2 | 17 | CASSAYHTGRIPYEQYF | TGTGCCAGCAGCGCGTACCACACGGGGAGGATCCCCTACGAGCAGTACTTC
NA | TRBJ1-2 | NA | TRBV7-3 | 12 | CASRSDKDGYTF | TGTGCCAGCAGATCCGACAAGGATGGCTACACCTTC
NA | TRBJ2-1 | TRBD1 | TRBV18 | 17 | CASSPPRTGDLYNEQFF | TGTGCCAGCTCACCACCGCGGACAGGGGACCTCTACAATGAGCAGTTCTTC
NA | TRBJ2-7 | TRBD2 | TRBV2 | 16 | CASSERWLAGTYEQYF | TGTGCCAGCAGTGAAAGGTGGCTAGCGGGCACTTACGAGCAGTACTTC
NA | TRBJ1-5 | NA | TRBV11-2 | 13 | CASSPERNQPQHF | TGTGCCAGCAGCCCTGAGCGAAATCAGCCCCAGCATTTT
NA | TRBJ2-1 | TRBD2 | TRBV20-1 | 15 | CSASIQRGAVGEQFF | TGCAGTGCTAGTATCCAGCGGGGGGCCGTCGGTGAGCAGTTCTTC
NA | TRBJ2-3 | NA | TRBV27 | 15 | CASSPLRGAVDTQYF | TGTGCCAGCAGTCCGCTCCGGGGGGCCGTAGATACGCAGTATTTT
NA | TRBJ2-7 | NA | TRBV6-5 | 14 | CASSYRDSLFEQYF | TGTGCCAGCAGTTACCGGGACTCTCTTTTCGAGCAGTACTTC
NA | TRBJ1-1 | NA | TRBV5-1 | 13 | CASSHGRNTEAFF | TGCGCCAGCAGCCACGGGAGGAACACTGAAGCTTTCTTT
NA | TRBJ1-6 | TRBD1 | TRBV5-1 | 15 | CASSKGTGEYSPLHF | TGCGCCAGCAGCAAAGGGACAGGGGAGTATTCACCCCTCCACTTT
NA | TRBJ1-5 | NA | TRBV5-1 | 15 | CASTSWQNSNQPQHF | TGCGCCAGCACCTCTTGGCAGAATAGCAATCAGCCCCAGCATTTT
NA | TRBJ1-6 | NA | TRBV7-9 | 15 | CASSLTQPDISPLHF | TGTGCCAGCAGCTTAACACAGCCCGATATTTCACCCCTCCACTTT
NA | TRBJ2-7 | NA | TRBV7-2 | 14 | CASSPLDTDYEQYF | TGTGCCAGCAGCCCGCTGGACACCGACTACGAGCAGTACTTC
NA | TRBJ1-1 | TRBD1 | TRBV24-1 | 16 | CATSDSRRDRDTEAFF | TGTGCCACCAGTGATTCCCGGCGGGACAGGGACACTGAAGCTTTCTTT
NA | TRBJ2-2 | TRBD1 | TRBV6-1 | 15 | CASSEGTARLLELFF | TGTGCCAGCAGTGAGGGGACAGCGAGACTTCTGGAGCTGTTTTTT
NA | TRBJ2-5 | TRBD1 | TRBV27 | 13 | CASSDRAGETQYF | TGTGCCAGCAGTGACAGGGCCGGAGAGACCCAGTACTTC
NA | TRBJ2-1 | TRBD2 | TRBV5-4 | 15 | CASSRLAGGPHEQFF | TGTGCCAGCAGTAGACTAGCGGGGGGTCCCCATGAGCAGTTCTTC
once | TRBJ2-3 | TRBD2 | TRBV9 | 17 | CASSVVGAGGNTDTQYF | TGTGCCAGCAGCGTTGTCGGAGCGGGGGGCAACACAGATACGCAGTATTTT
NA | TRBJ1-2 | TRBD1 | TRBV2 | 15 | CASSALVRQGYGYTF | TGTGCCAGCAGTGCGTTGGTTCGACAGGGCTATGGCTACACCTTC
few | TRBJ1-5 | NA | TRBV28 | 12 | CASTFDPGPQHF | TGTGCCAGCACCTTTGATCCGGGGCCCCAGCATTTT
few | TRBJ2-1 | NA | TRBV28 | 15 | CASNSHITGGGEQFF | TGTGCCAGCAATTCTCATATTACAGGGGGGGGTGAGCAGTTCTTC
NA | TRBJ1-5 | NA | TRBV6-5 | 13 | CATGQSGDQPQHF | TGTGCCACAGGACAGAGCGGGGATCAGCCCCAGCATTTT
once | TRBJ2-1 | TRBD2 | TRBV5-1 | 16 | CASSLPLAGALHEQFF | TGCGCCAGCAGCCTCCCACTAGCGGGGGCCCTCCATGAGCAGTTCTTC
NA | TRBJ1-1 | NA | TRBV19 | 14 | CASHIRAGNTEAFF | TGTGCCAGCCACATCAGGGCAGGAAACACTGAAGCTTTCTTT
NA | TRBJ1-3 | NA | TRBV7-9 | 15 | CASSKLPHSGNTIYF | TGTGCCAGCAGCAAACTTCCCCACTCTGGAAACACCATATATTTT
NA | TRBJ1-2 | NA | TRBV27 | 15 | CASSRQGTASMGYTF | TGTGCCAGCAGTAGGCAGGGGACCGCTTCCATGGGCTACACCTTC
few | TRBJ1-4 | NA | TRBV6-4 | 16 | CASILPSRPTNEKLFF | TGTGCCAGCATCCTACCCTCCCGTCCAACTAATGAAAAACTGTTTTTT
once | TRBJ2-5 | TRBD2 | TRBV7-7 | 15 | CASSLGLAGQETQYF | TGTGCTAGCAGCTTAGGACTAGCGGGACAAGAGACCCAGTACTTC
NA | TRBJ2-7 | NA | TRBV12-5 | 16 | CASGLVLGGSFYEQYF | TGTGCTAGTGGTTTGGTACTCGGGGGATCTTTCTACGAGCAGTACTTC
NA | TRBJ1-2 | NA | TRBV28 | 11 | CASLGDYGYTF | TGTGCCAGCCTCGGGGACTATGGCTACACCTTC
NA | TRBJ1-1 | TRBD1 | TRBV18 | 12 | CASSYTGGKAFF | TGTGCCAGCTCATACACAGGGGGGAAAGCTTTCTTT
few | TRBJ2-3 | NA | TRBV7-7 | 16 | CASSLGAGLSTDTQYF | TGTGCTAGCAGCTTAGGGGCAGGGCTCAGCACAGATACGCAGTATTTT
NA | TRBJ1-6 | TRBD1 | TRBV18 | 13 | CASSSGGSAPLHF | TGTGCCAGCTCGTCAGGGGGCTCCGCACCCCTCCACTTT
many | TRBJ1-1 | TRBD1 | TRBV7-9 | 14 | CASSPGQGDTEAFF | TGTGCCAGCAGCCCCGGACAGGGGGACACTGAAGCTTTCTTT